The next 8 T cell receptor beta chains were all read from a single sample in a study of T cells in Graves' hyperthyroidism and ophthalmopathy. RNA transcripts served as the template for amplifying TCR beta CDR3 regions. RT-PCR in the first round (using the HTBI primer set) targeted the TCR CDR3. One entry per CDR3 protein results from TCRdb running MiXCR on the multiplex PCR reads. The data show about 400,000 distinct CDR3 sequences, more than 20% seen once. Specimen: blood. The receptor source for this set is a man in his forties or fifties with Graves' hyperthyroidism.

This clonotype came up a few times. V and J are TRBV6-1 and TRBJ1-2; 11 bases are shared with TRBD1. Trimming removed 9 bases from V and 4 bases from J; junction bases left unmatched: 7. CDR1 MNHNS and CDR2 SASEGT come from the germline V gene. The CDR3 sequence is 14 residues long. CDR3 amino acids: CASGQGASFYGYTF. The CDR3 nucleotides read TGTGCCAGTGGACAGGGGGCTAGTTTCTATGGCTACACCTTC.

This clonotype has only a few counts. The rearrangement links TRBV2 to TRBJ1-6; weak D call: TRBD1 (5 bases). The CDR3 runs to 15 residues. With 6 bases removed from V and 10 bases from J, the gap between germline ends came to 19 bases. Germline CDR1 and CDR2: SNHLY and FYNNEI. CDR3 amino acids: CASSQPGGGRSPLHF. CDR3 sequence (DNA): TGTGCCAGCAGCCAACCTGGCGGGGGTAGGTCACCCCTCCACTTT. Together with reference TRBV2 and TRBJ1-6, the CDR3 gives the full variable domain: EPEVTQTPSHQVTQMGQEVILRCVPISNHLYFYWYRQILGQKVEFLVSFYNNEISEKSEIFDDQFSVERPDGSNFTLKIRSTKLEDSAMYFCASSQPGGGRSPLHFGNGTRLTVT.

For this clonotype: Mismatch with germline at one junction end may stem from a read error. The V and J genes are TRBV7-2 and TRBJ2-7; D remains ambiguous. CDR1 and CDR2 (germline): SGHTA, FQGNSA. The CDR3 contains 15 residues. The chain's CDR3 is CASSAPDGSPYEQYF. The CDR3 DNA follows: TGCGCCAGCAGTGCCCCGGACGGATCCCCCTACGAGCAGTACTTC. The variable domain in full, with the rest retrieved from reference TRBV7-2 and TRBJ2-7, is GAGVSQSPSNKVTEKGKDVELRCDPISGHTALYWYRQSLGQGLEFLIYFQGNSAPDKSGLPSDRFSAERTGGSVSTLTIQRTQQEDSAVYLCASSAPDGSPYEQYFGPGTRLTVT.

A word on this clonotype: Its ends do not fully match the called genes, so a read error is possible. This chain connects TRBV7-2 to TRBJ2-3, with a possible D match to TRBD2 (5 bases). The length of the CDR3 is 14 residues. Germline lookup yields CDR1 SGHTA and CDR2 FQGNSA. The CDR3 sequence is CASSLVASTNTQYF. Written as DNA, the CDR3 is TGTGCCAGCAGCTTAGTGGCTAGCACAAATACGCAGTATTTT.

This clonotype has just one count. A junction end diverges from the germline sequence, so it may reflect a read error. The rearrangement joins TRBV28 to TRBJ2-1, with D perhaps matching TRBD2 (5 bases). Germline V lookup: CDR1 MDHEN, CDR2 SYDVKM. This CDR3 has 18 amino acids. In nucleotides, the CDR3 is TGTCCCAGCAGTCTCACTGTGGCCCCGGGGAGCTCCTACAATGGGCAGTTCTTC. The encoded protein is CPSSLTVAPGSSYNGQFF. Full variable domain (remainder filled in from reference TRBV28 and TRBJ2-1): DVKVTQSSRYLVKRTGEKVFLECVQDMDHENMFWYRQDPGLGLRLIYFSYDVKMKEKGDIPEGYSVSREKKERFSLILESASTNQTSMYLCPSSLTVAPGSSYNGQFFGPGTRLTVL.

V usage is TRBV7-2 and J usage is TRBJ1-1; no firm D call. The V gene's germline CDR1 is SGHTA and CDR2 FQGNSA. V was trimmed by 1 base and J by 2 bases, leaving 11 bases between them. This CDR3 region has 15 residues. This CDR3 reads CASSLGWDLNTEAFF. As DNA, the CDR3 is TGTGCCAGCAGCTTAGGATGGGATCTTAACACTGAAGCTTTCTTT.

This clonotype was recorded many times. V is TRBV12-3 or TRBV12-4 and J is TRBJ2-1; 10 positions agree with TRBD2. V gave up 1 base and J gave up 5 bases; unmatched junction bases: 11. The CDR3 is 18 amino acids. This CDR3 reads CASSLEASGRGINNEQFF. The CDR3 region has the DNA TGTGCCAGCAGTTTAGAGGCTAGCGGGAGAGGAATAAACAATGAGCAGTTCTTC.

In DNA, the CDR3 is TGCAGTGCTAGCAGGCGAAATGAGCAGTTCTTC. It codes for CSASRRNEQFF. The V call is TRBV20-1, the J call TRBJ2-1, with D hard to call. Per germline, CDR1 DFQATT and CDR2 SNEGSKA (reference sequence). V lost 3 bases, J lost 7 bases, and 7 bases lay in between. The CDR3 spans 11 residues.